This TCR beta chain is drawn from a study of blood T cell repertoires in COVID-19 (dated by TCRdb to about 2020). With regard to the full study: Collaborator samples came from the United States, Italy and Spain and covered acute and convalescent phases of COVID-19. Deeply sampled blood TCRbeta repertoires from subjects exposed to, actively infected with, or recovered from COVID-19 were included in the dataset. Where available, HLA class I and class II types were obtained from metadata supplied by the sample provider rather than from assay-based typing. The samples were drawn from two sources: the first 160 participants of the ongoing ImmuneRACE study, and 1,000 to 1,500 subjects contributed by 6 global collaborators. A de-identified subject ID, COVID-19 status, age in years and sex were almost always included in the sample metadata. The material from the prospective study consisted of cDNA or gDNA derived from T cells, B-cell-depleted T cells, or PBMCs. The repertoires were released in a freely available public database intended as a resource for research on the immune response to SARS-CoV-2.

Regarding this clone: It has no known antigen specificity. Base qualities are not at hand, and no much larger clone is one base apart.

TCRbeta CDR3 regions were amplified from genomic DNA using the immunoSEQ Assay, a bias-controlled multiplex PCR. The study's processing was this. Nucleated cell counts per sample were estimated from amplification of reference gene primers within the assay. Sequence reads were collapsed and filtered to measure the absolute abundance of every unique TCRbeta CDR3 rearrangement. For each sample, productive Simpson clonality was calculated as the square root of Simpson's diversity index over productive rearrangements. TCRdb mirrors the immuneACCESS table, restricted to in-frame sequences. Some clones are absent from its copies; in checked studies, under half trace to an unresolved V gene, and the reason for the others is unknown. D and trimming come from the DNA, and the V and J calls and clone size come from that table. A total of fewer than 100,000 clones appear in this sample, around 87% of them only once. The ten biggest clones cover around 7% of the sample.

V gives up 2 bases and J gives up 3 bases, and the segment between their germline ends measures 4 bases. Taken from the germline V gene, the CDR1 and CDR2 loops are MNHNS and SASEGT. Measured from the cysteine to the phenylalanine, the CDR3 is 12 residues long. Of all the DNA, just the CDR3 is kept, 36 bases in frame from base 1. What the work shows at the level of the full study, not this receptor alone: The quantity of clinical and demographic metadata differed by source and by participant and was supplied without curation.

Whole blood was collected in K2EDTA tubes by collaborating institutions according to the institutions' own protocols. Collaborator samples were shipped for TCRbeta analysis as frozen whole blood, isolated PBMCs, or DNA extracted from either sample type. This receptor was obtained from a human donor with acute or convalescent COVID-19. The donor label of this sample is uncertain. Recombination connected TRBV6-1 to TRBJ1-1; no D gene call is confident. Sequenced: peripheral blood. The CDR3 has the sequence CASSESYTEAFF. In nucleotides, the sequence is TGTGCCAGCAGTGAATCTTACACTGAAGCTTTCTTT.